This T cell receptor beta chain was sequenced in a study of blood T cell repertoires in COVID-19. For the study at large: PBMCs, B-cell-depleted T cells, or T cells were the source of the cDNA or gDNA that made up the material.

There are 15 residues in the CDR3. Trimming took off 2 bases at V and 1 base at J, with 10 bases between the two ends. Germline values: CDR1 SEHNR, CDR2 FQNEAQ (reference sequence). TCRdb's table, derived via immunoSEQ multiplex PCR, lists solely in-frame clones and lacks some. The sample lists 9,500 to 15,000 clones, 75% to 90% seen once, with around 5% in the top ten. The chain couples TRBV7-9 to TRBJ2-3; possibly TRBD1 for D (6 bases). This TCR was sampled from a human donor in a cohort sampled during active COVID-19. Sequenced material: peripheral blood. CDR3 sequence reads: CASSLPQGGTDTQYF. In DNA form, the CDR3 reads TGTGCCAGCAGCTTACCACAGGGAGGCACAGATACGCAGTATTTT.